The 10 T cell receptor beta chains in this list originate from one sample, sequenced in a study of blood T cells in healthy people across ages (dated by TCRdb to between 2014 and 2017). The library was prepared using 5' RACE. TCRdb records Illumina HiSeq 2500 as the sequencer. A second PCR of roughly 7 to 12 cycles was run with a J-beta primer mix and a sample-barcoded 5' primer. The raw public data were reprocessed by TCRdb itself: fastp quality trimming at Q25, MiXCR clonotype calling, in-frame beta chains only. Rows matching on CDR3 protein sequence are summarized as one entry with the most common DNA and genes. The table for this sample lists about 1.6 million distinct CDR3 sequences; about 35% of them were counted only once. The top ten clonotypes cover roughly 12% of the sample. Material for sequencing was blood. The receptors shown here come from a young woman in good health.

The chain uses TRBV7-2 and TRBJ1-1; TRBD1 might be the D (6 bases). From germline, CDR1 is SGHTA and CDR2 FQGNSA. The CDR3 spans 14 residues. V was trimmed by 7 bases and J by 0 bases, leaving 12 bases between them. The CDR3 nucleotides read TGTGCCAGCACCCGGGGGCGGTTGAACACTGAAGCTTTCTTT. Translating it yields CASTRGRLNTEAFF.

The gene calls are TRBV7-6 and TRBJ2-3; the D gene is possibly TRBD1 (6 bases). The V end was cut by 2 bases, the J end by 6 bases, with 12 bases between. This CDR3 has 14 residues. Germline V lookup: CDR1 SGHVS, CDR2 FNYEAQ. The CDR3 is CASSLPRQGDTQYF. Written as DNA, the CDR3 is TGTGCCAGCAGCTTACCGCGGCAGGGGGATACGCAGTATTTT.

Only a few counts were recorded for this clonotype. V and J are TRBV5-6 and TRBJ2-7, with no clear D. The V and J ends lost 0 bases and 2 bases respectively, with 9 bases between them. This CDR3 has 14 residues. Germline CDR1 SGHDT, CDR2 YYEEEE. The DNA of the CDR3 is TGTGCCAGCAGCTTGGGGTTGCGGCCCTACGAGCAGTACTTC. This gives the protein CASSLGLRPYEQYF.

This chain uses TRBV7-3 with TRBJ2-7, with 11 bases lining up with TRBD2. V shed 5 bases, J shed 4 bases, and the junction held 7 bases outside the gene matches. The CDR3 is 15 residues long. Germline-derived CDR1 and CDR2 are SGHTA and FQGTGA. The CDR3: CASSPSTSGEYEQYF. CDR3 in DNA: TGTGCCAGCAGCCCTTCGACTAGCGGGGAATACGAGCAGTACTTC.

This clonotype was seen a few times. V gene TRBV20-1 combines with J gene TRBJ2-4, with 7 bases lining up with TRBD1. The J call is in doubt because the DNA end fits TRBJ2-7 better. There are 11 residues in the CDR3. CDR1 is DFQATT and CDR2 is SNEGSKA in the germline V gene (reference sequence). The CDR3 nucleotides are TGCAGTGCTACTACAGGGGCCGAGCAGTACTTC. Amino acid sequence: CSATTGAEQYF.

Remarks on this clonotype: A much larger clone differs from this one at a single base, so this may be a read error. The chain recombines TRBV4-2 with TRBJ2-1; D is perhaps TRBD1 (5 bases). CDR1 is LGHNA, CDR2 YNFKEQ, per germline. This CDR3 contains 13 residues. The CDR3 coding sequence is TGTACCAGCAGCCCCGACAGAGACAATGAGCAGTTCTTC. Protein: CTSSPDRDNEQFF.

On this clonotype itself: It may be a read error: a sequence one base away is much more abundant. The chain links TRBV5-1 to TRBJ2-5, with D perhaps matching TRBD2 (5 bases). The CDR3 has 15 residues. The germline gives CDR1 SGHRS, CDR2 YFSETQ. V was clipped by 3 bases and J by 4 bases, with 16 bases between them. The CDR3 region is CASSWAGNYAETQYF. Written as DNA, the CDR3 is TGCGCCAGCAGCTGGGCCGGGAACTACGCAGAGACCCAGTACTTC.

The rearrangement uses TRBV29-1 and TRBJ2-2; 8 bases align to TRBD2. The CDR3 runs to 15 residues. The V gene's germline CDR1 is SQVTM and CDR2 ANQGSEA. V lost 6 bases, J lost 6 bases, and 12 bases stayed unmatched. DNA for the CDR3: TGCAGCGTGACCCCGGGACTAGAGGGGCCCGGGGAGCTGTTTTTT. Amino acid sequence: CSVTPGLEGPGELFF.

This clonotype was picked up a small number of times. The rearrangement joins TRBV12-5 to TRBJ1-2, with D possibly TRBD1 on 5 matching bases. The CDR3 runs 14 residues. Germline CDR1 LGHNT, CDR2 FRNRAP. V lost 2 bases and J lost 8, with 15 bases in between. CDR3 sequence reads: CASGLFGQGLGYTF. The CDR3 nucleotides read TGTGCTAGTGGTTTGTTTGGGCAGGGATTAGGCTACACCTTC.

This clonotype was observed many times. This chain connects TRBV5-1 to TRBJ2-1; 8 nucleotides match TRBD2. Looked up from germline, CDR1 is SGHRS and CDR2 is YFSETQ. The CDR3 covers 13 residues. V gave up 5 bases and J gave up 5 bases; unmatched junction bases: 3. As DNA, the CDR3 is TGCGCCAGCAGTAGTAGCGGGAACAATGAGCAGTTCTTC. This sequence encodes CASSSSGNNEQFF.